This T cell receptor (beta chain) was recovered during a study of cytomegalovirus exposure and HLA in healthy donors. The CDR3 length is 16 residues. CDR1 is SGHTA and CDR2 is FQGTGA in the germline V gene. V was clipped by 5 bases and J by 6 bases; unmatched bases: 7. Findings and limits, study-wide: Investigators reported approximately 150 TCR beta chains as tied to cytomegalovirus. A later examination showed that TCR association rates differed by HLA locus, with DRB1 most and HLA-C fewest. Using the classifier, cytomegalovirus status was reportedly diagnosed with high specificity and sensitivity.

A multiplex PCR was run with 60 Vbeta primers and 13 Jbeta primers. Repertoires were generated with immunoSEQ multiplex PCR, while TCRdb's copy carries only in-frame clones and drops some. Of 150,000 to 180,000 clones listed, 65% to 85% were seen once; the top ten hold over 5%. This clone was picked up a small number of times. The antigen is not known. Other DNA sequences in the same sample also yield this CDR3. Material for sequencing was PBMCs. This sequence joins TRBV7-3 and TRBJ2-3; 14 bases line up with TRBD2. The TCR was taken from a middle-aged woman in good health and CMV-seropositive. CDR3 sequence: CASSPGTSGRTDTQYF. CDR3 sequence (DNA): TGTGCCAGCAGCCCAGGGACTAGCGGGAGAACCGATACGCAGTATTTT.